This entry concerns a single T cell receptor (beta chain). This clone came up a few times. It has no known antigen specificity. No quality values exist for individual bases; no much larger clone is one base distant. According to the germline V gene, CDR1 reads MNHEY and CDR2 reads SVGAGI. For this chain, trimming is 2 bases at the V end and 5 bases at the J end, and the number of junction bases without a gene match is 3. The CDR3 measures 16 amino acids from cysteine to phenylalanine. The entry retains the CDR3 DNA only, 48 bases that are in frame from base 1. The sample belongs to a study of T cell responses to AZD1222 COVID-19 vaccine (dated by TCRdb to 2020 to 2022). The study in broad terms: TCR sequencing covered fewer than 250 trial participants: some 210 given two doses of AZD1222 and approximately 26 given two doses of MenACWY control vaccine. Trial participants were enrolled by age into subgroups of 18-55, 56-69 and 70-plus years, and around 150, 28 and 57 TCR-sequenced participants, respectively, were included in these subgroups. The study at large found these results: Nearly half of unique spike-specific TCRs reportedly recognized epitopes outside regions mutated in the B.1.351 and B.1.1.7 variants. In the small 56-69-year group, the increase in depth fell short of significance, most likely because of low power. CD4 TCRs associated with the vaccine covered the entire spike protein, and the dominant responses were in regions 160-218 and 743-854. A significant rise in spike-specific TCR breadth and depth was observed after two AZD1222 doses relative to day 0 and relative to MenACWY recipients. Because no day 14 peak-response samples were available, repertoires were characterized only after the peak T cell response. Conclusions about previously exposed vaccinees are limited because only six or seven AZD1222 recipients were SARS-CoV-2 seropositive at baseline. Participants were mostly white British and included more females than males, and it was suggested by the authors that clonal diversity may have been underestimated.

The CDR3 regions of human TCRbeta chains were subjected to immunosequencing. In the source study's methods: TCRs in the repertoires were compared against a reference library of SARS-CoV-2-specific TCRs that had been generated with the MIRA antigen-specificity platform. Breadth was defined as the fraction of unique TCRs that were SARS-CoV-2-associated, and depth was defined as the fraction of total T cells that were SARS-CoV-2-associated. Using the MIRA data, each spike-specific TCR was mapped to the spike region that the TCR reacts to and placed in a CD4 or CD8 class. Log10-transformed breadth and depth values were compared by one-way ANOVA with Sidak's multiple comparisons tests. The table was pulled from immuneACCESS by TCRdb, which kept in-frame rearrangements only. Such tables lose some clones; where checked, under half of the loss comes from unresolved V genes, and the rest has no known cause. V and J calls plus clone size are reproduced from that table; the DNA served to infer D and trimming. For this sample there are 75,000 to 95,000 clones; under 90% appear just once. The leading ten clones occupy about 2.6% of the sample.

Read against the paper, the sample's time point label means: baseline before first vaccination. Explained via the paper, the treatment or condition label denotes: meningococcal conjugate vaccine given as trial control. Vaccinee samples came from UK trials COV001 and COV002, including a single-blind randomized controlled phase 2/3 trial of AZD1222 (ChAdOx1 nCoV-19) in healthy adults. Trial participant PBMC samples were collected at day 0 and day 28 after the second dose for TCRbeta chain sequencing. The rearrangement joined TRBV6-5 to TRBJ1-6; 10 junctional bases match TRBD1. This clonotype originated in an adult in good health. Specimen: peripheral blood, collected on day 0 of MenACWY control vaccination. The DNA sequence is TGTGCCAGCAGTTACAGGGACAGGGGAAATAATTCACCCCTCCACTTT. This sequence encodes CASSYRDRGNNSPLHF.